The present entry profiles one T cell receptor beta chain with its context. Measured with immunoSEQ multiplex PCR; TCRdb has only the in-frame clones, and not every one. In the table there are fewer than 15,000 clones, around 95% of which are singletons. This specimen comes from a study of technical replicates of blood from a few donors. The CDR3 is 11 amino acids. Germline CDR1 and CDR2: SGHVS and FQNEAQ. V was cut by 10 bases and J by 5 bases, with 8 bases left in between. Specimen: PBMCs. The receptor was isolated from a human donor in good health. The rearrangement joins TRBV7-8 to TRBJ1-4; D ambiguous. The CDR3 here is CAIKENEKLFF. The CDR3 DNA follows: TGTGCCATCAAGGAGAATGAAAAACTGTTTTTT.